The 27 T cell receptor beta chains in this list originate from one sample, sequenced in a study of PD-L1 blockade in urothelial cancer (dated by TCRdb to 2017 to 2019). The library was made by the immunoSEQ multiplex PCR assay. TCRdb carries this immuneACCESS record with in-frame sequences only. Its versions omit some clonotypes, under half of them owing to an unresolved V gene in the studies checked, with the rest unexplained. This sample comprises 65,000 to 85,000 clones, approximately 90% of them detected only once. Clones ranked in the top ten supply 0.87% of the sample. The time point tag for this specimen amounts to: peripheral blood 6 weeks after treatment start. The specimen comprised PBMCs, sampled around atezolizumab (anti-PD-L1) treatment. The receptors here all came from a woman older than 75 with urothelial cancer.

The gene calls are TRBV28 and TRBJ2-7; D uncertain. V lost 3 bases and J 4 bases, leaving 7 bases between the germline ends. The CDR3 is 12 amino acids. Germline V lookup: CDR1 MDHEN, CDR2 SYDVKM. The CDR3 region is CASSLMRYEQYF. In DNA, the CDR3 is TGTGCCAGCAGTTTGATGCGGTACGAGCAGTACTTC.

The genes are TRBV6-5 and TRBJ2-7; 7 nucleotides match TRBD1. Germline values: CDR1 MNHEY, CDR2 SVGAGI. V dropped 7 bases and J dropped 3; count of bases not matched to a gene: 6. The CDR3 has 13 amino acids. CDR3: CASKRGQSYEQYF. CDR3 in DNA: TGTGCCAGCAAGAGGGGGCAGAGCTACGAGCAGTACTTC.

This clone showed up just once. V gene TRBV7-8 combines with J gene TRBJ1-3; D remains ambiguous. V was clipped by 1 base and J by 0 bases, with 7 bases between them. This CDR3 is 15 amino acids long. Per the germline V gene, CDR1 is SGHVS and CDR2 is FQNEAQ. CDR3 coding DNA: TGTGCCAGCAGCTTAGTGGCGGACTCTGGAAACACCATATATTTT. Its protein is CASSLVADSGNTIYF.

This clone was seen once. CDR3 nucleotides: TGTGCCAGCAGCTTATCAGGGGAGAGCACTGAAGCTTTCTTT. Residues: CASSLSGESTEAFF. The rearrangement uses TRBV7-3 and TRBJ1-1; D perhaps matches TRBD1 (6 bases). Germline-derived CDR1 and CDR2 are SGHTA and FQGTGA. CDR3 length: 14 residues. V shed 2 bases and J shed 4 bases, with 11 bases lying between them. Full variable domain (missing parts from reference TRBV7-3 and TRBJ1-1): GAGVSQTPSNKVTEKGKYVELRCDPISGHTALYWYRQSLGQGPEFLIYFQGTGAADDSGLPNDRFFAVRPEGSVSTLKIQRTERGDSAVYLCASSLSGESTEAFFGQGTRLTVV.

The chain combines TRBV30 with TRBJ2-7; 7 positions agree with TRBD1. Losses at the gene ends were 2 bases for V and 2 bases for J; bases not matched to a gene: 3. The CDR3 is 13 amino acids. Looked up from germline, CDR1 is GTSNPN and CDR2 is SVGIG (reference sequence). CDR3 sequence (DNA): TGTGCCTGGAGTTCGGGACAGACCTACGAGCAGTACTTC. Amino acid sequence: CAWSSGQTYEQYF.

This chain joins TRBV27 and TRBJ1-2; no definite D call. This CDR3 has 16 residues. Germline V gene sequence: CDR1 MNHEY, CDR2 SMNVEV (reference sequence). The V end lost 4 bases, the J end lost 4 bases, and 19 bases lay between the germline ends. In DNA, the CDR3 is TGTGCCAGCAGTTCCAGTAGAGTTGCGGCGGGCTATGGCTACACCTTC. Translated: CASSSSRVAAGYGYTF.

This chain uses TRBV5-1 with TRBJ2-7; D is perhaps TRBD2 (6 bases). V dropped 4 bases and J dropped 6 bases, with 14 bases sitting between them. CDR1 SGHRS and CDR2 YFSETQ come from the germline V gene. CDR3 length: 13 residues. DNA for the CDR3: TGCGCCAGCAGCGGGGTACTAGCCGCCGAGCAGTACTTC. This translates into CASSGVLAAEQYF.

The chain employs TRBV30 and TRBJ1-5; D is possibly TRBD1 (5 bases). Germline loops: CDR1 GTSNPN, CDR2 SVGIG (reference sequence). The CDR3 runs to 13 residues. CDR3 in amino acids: CAWGRDSNQPQHF. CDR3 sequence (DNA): TGTGCTTGGGGGAGGGATAGCAATCAGCCCCAGCATTTT.

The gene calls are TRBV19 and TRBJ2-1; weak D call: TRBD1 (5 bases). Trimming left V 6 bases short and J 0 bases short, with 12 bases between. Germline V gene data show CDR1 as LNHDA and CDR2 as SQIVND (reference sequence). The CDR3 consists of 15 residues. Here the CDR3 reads CASSTRQSSYNEQFF. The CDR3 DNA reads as TGTGCCAGTAGCACCCGACAGAGCTCCTACAATGAGCAGTTCTTC.

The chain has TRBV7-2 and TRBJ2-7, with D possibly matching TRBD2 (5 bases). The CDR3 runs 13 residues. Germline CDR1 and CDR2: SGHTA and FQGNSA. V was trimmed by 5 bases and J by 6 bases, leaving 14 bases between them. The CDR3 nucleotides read TGTGCCAGCAGCCCCTACACGGGGTTCGAGCAGTACTTC. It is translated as CASSPYTGFEQYF. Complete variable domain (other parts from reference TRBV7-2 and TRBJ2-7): GAGVSQSPSNKVTEKGKDVELRCDPISGHTALYWYRQSLGQGLEFLIYFQGNSAPDKSGLPSDRFSAERTGGSVSTLTIQRTQQEDSAVYLCASSPYTGFEQYFGPGTRLTVT.

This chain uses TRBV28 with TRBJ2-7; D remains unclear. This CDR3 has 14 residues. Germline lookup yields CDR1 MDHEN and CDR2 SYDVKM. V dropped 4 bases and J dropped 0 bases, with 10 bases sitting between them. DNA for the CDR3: TGTGCCAGCAGTTCTTCCAGGCGCTCCTACGAGCAGTACTTC. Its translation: CASSSSRRSYEQYF.

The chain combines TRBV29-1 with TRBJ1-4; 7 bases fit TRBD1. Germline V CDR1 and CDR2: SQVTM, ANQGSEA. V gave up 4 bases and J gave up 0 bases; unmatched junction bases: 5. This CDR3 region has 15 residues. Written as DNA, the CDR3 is TGCAGCGTTGCTCGGGACAGCACAACTAATGAAAAACTGTTTTTT. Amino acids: CSVARDSTTNEKLFF.

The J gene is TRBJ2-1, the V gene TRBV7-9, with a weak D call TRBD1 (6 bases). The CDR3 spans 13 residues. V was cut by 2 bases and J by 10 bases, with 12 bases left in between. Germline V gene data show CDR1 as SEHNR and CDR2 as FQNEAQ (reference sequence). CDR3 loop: CASSLLKGQEQFF. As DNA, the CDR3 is TGTGCCAGCAGCTTACTCAAAGGACAGGAGCAGTTCTTC. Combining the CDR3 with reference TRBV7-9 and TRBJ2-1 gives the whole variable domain DTGVSQNPRHKITKRGQNVTFRCDPISEHNRLYWYRQTLGQGPEFLTYFQNEAQLEKSRLLSDRFSAERPKGSFSTLEIQRTEQGDSAMYLCASSLLKGQEQFFGPGTRLTVL.

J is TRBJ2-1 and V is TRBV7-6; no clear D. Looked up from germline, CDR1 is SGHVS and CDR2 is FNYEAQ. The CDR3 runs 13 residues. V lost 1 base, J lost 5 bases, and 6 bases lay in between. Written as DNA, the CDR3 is TGTGCCAGCAGCTTAGTAACAAACAATGAGCAGTTCTTC. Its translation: CASSLVTNNEQFF.

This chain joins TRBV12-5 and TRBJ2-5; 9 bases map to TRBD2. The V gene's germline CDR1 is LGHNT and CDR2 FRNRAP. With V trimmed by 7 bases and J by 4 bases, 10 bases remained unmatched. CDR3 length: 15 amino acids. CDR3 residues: CASARTSAGRETQYF. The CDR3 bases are TGTGCTAGTGCCCGGACTAGCGCGGGCCGAGAGACCCAGTACTTC.

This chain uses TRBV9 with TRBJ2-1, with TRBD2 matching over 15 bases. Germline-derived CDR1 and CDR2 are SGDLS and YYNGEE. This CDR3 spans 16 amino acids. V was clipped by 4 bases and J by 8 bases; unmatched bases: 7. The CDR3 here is CASSPRTSGRADEQFF. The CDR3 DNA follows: TGTGCCAGCAGCCCCCGGACTAGCGGGAGGGCCGATGAGCAGTTCTTC. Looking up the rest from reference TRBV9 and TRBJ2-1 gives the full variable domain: DSGVTQTPKHLITATGQRVTLRCSPRSGDLSVYWYQQSLDQGLQFLIQYYNGEERAKGNILERFSAQQFPDLHSELNLSSLELGDSALYFCASSPRTSGRADEQFFGPGTRLTVL.

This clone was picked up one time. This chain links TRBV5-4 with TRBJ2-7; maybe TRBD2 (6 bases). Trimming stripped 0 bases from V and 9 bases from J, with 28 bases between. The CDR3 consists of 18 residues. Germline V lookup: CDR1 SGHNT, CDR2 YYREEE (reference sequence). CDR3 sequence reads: CASSLAEGVREVPGGQYF. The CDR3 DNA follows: TGTGCCAGCAGCTTGGCGGAGGGAGTCCGGGAAGTCCCAGGAGGGCAGTACTTC.

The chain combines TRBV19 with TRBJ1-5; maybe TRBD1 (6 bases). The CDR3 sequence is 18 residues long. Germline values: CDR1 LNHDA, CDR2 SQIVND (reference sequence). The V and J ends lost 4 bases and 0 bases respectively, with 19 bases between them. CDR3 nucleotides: TGTGCCAGTAGTACCGGAAACCTTGGACAGACTAGCAATCAGCCCCAGCATTTT. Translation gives CASSTGNLGQTSNQPQHF.

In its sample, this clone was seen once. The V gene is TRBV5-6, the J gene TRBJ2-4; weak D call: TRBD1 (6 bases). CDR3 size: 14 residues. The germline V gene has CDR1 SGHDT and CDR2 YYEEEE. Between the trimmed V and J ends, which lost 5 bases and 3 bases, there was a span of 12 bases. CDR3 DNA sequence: TGTGCCAGCAGTCCGGGCAGGGGCAAAAACATTCAGTACTTC. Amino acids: CASSPGRGKNIQYF.

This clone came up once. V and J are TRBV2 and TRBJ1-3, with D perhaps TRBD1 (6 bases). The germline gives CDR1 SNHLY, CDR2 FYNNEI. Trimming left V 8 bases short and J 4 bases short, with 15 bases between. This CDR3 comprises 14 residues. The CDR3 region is CASLTTGFGNTIYF. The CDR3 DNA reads TGTGCCAGCCTCACTACAGGGTTCGGAAACACCATATATTTT.

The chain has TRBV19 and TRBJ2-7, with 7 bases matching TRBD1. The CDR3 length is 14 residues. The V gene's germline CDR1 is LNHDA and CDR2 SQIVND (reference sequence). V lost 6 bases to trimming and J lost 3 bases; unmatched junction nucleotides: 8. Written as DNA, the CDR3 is TGTGCCAGTAGCCGGGACAGAAGAGGCTACGAGCAGTACTTC. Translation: CASSRDRRGYEQYF. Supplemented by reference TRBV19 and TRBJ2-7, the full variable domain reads DGGITQSPKYLFRKEGQNVTLSCEQNLNHDAMYWYRQDPGQGLRLIYYSQIVNDFQKGDIAEGYSVSREKKESFPLTVTSAQKNPTAFYLCASSRDRRGYEQYFGPGTRLTVT.

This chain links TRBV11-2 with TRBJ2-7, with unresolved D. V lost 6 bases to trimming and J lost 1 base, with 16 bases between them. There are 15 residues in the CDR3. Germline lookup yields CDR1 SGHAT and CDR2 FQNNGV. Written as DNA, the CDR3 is TGTGCCAGCAGTTTAACCGGGTCTTCGTCCTACGAGCAGTACTTC. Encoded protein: CASSLTGSSSYEQYF.

CDR3 in amino acids: CASSPTQGETQYF. The CDR3 bases are TGTGCCAGCAGTCCAACACAGGGAGAGACCCAGTACTTC. J is TRBJ2-5 and V is TRBV28, with D maybe TRBD1 (6 bases). CDR3 length equals 13 residues. Trimming removed 5 bases from V and 4 bases from J, with 11 bases in between. Germline V lookup: CDR1 MDHEN, CDR2 SYDVKM.

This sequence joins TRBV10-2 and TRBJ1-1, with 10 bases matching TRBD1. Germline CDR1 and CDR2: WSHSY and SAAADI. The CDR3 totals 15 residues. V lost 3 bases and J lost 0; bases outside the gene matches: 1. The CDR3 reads CASSDGTGVNTEAFF. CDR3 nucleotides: TGCGCCAGCAGTGATGGGACAGGGGTGAACACTGAAGCTTTCTTT.

The CDR3 DNA sequence: TGTGCCAGCAGCCAAGACGTGATAGCGGGAGGTACAGAGACCCAGTACTTC. This translates into CASSQDVIAGGTETQYF. The rearrangement joins TRBV4-2 to TRBJ2-5, with 10 positions matching TRBD2. This CDR3 has 17 residues. Germline-derived CDR1 and CDR2 are LGHNA and YNFKEQ. The junction had 8 bases not matched to a gene; V was cut back by 0 bases and J by 4 bases.

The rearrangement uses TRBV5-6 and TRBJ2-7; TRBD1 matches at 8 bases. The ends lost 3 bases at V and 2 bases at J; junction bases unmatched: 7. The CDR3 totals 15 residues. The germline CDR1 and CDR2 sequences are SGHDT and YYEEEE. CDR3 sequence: CASSSQGGRAYEQYF. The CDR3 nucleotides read TGTGCCAGCAGCTCACAGGGGGGCAGGGCCTACGAGCAGTACTTC.

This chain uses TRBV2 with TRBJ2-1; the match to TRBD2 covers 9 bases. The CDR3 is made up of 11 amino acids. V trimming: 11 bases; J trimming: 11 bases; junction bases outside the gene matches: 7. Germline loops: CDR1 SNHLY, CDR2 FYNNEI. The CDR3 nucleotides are TGTGCCGCGCGACTAGCGGAAAAGCAGTTCTTC. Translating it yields CAARLAEKQFF. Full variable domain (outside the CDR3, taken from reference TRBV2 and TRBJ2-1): EPEVTQTPSHQVTQMGQEVILRCVPISNHLYFYWYRQILGQKVEFLVSFYNNEISEKSEIFDDQFSVERPDGSNFTLKIRSTKLEDSAMYFCAARLAEKQFFGPGTRLTVL.